This entry lists 24 T cell receptor beta chains sequenced from one sample in a study of cytomegalovirus exposure and HLA in healthy donors. Primers: 60 Vbeta forward and 13 Jbeta reverse. Here immunoSEQ multiplex PCR was the method, and the copy in TCRdb shows in-frame clones only, minus some. Of about 81,000 clones in the sample, 77% were seen once. The sequencing sample was made of PBMCs. All receptors come from a man aged 45-65 years in good health and CMV-seropositive.

The chain is built from TRBV5-1 and TRBJ1-1, with 8 nucleotides matching TRBD1. Losses at the gene ends were 0 bases for V and 5 bases for J; bases not matched to a gene: 6. This CDR3 spans 15 amino acids. CDR1 is SGHRS and CDR2 is YFSETQ in the germline V gene. The CDR3 DNA reads as TGCGCCAGCAGCTTGGACAGGGGGTTGTTAACTGAAGCTTTCTTT. Translated, it gives CASSLDRGLLTEAFF. The whole variable domain, remainder taken from reference TRBV5-1 and TRBJ1-1, is KAGVTQTPRYLIKTRGQQVTLSCSPISGHRSVSWYQQTPGQGLQFLFEYFSETQRNKGNFPGRFSGRQFSNSRSEMNVSTLELGDSALYLCASSLDRGLLTEAFFGQGTRLTVV.

The rearrangement links TRBV10-2 to TRBJ2-1; D ambiguous. Trimming took 7 bases from V and 4 from J, leaving 14 bases between them. Looked up from germline, CDR1 is WSHSY and CDR2 is SAAADI. The CDR3 consists of 14 residues. The CDR3 sequence is CASTELSKYNEQFF. Here the CDR3 DNA reads TGCGCCAGCACCGAGTTGTCTAAATACAATGAGCAGTTCTTC.

The CDR3 DNA reads TGTGCCAGTAGTATAATGACAGGCCACGCGAACGAGCAGTACTTC. It encodes CASSIMTGHANEQYF. The chain couples TRBV19 to TRBJ2-7, with D tentatively TRBD1 (6 bases). The CDR3 consists of 15 residues. CDR1 and CDR2 from the germline V gene are LNHDA and SQIVND (reference sequence). Trimming removed 2 bases from V and 5 bases from J, with 16 bases in between.

The V call is TRBV12-5, the J call TRBJ1-6; the D is unclear. The CDR3 extends over 13 amino acids. The V gene lost 1 base and the J gene lost 6 bases, with 4 bases spanning the gap. Germline V CDR1 and CDR2: LGHNT, FRNRAP. The CDR3 region is CASGLDTNSPLHF. In nucleotides, the CDR3 is TGTGCTAGTGGTTTGGACACTAATTCACCCCTCCACTTT.

The V and J genes are TRBV28 and TRBJ2-6; no clear D. V dropped 3 bases and J dropped 2 bases, with 11 bases sitting between them. The CDR3 length is 16 residues. The germline gives CDR1 MDHEN, CDR2 SYDVKM. The CDR3 spells CASSLPGTAGANVLTF. The CDR3 DNA is TGTGCCAGCAGTTTGCCCGGTACGGCTGGGGCCAACGTCCTGACTTTC.

The rearrangement joins TRBV2 to TRBJ2-6, with a weak D call TRBD2 (7 bases). The germline V gene encodes CDR1 SNHLY and CDR2 FYNNEI. V was trimmed by 11 bases and J by 4 bases, leaving 15 bases between them. The CDR3 extends over 14 amino acids. The CDR3 protein is CAPGGPSGANVLTF. DNA of the CDR3: TGTGCCCCCGGGGGGCCGAGCGGGGCCAACGTCCTGACTTTC.

The V and J genes are TRBV11-3 and TRBJ2-5; 7 nucleotides agree with TRBD2. This CDR3 has 15 amino acids. V trimming: 4 bases; J trimming: 2 bases; junction bases outside the gene matches: 7. The germline V gene has CDR1 SGHNT and CDR2 YENEEA. DNA for the CDR3: TGTGCCAGCAGCTCAATCTTGGGGGGGCAAGAGACCCAGTACTTC. Translation gives CASSSILGGQETQYF.

V usage is TRBV11-3 and J usage is TRBJ2-1, with 10 bases lining up with TRBD1. The CDR3 is 14 amino acids. CDR1 and CDR2 (germline): SGHNT, YENEEA. V lost 6 bases, J lost 8 bases, and 7 bases stayed unmatched. The CDR3 sequence is CASRTMGQGYEQFF. DNA of the CDR3: TGTGCCAGCAGAACAATGGGACAGGGGTATGAGCAGTTCTTC.

The rearrangement links TRBV5-6 to TRBJ2-2; D may be TRBD1 (6 bases). Germline V lookup: CDR1 SGHDT, CDR2 YYEEEE. V dropped 4 bases and J dropped 1 base, with 11 bases sitting between them. This CDR3 is built from 15 residues. In nucleotides, the CDR3 is TGTGCCAGCAGCCAGGGGACACTGAACACCGGGGAGCTGTTTTTT. This translates into CASSQGTLNTGELFF. The whole variable domain, remainder taken from reference TRBV5-6 and TRBJ2-2, is DAGVTQSPTHLIKTRGQQVTLRCSPKSGHDTVSWYQQALGQGPQFIFQYYEEEERQRGNFPDRFSGHQFPNYSSELNVNALLLGDSALYLCASSQGTLNTGELFFGEGSRLTVL.

V is TRBV7-8 and J is TRBJ1-2; possible D gene TRBD1, 5 bases. Trimming removed 7 bases at V and 4 bases at J, with 13 bases between. Germline assignment: CDR1 SGHVS and CDR2 FQNEAQ. The CDR3 totals 13 residues. CDR3: CASTPTEGYGYTF. CDR3 DNA: TGTGCCAGCACGCCGACAGAAGGCTATGGCTACACCTTC.

This chain joins TRBV10-3 and TRBJ2-7; no clear D. This CDR3 has 13 amino acids. With 3 bases removed from V and 4 bases from J, the gap between germline ends came to 10 bases. The germline V gene has CDR1 ENHRY and CDR2 SYGVKD. This CDR3 is CAISDRELYEQYF. CDR3 coding DNA: TGTGCCATCAGTGACCGCGAACTATACGAGCAGTACTTC.

Concerning this clone itself: One end of the junction does not line up with germline, which may come from a read error. Here the CDR3 DNA reads TGTTCCAGCAATCCAGGCCTGGCTAGCGGGGGGCAGTATTTT. Its protein is CSSNPGLASGGQYF. The rearrangement joins TRBV7-9 to TRBJ2-3, with 10 bases lining up with TRBD2. CDR3 length: 14 residues. Germline lookup yields CDR1 SEHNR and CDR2 FQNEAQ (reference sequence).

The V and J genes are TRBV11-3 and TRBJ1-2; D remains ambiguous. Germline V CDR1 and CDR2: SGHNT, YENEEA. The CDR3 has 13 amino acids. V shed 4 bases and J shed 8 bases, with 14 bases lying between them. The CDR3 loop reads CASSSPRSYGYTF. CDR3 in DNA: TGTGCCAGCAGCTCGCCTCGCTCCTACGGCTACACCTTC.

The chain links TRBV11-2 to TRBJ1-2, with TRBD1 matching 9 bases. The CDR3 consists of 17 residues. Looked up from germline, CDR1 is SGHAT and CDR2 is FQNNGV. After removal of 0 bases from V and 4 bases from J, the junction contained 9 bases not matched to a gene. The CDR3 loop reads CASSLETGGGSVYGYTF. CDR3 bases: TGTGCCAGCAGCTTAGAGACAGGGGGAGGGTCCGTCTATGGCTACACCTTC.

J is TRBJ1-2 and V is TRBV5-4; D is unresolved. Trimming took off 1 base at V and 2 bases at J, with 6 bases between the two ends. Germline V gene sequence: CDR1 SGHNT, CDR2 YYREEE (reference sequence). This CDR3 is 13 amino acids long. This CDR3 reads CASSLWQNYGYTF. CDR3 DNA: TGTGCCAGCAGCTTGTGGCAGAACTATGGCTACACCTTC. Drawing the rest from reference TRBV5-4 and TRBJ1-2, the complete variable domain is ETGVTQSPTHLIKTRGQQVTLRCSSQSGHNTVSWYQQALGQGPQFIFQYYREEENGRGNFPPRFSGLQFPNYSSELNVNALELDDSALYLCASSLWQNYGYTFGSGTRLTVV.

The CDR3 protein is CAIKVSLFSEQYF. DNA of the CDR3: TGTGCCATCAAAGTCTCTCTATTCTCCGAGCAGTACTTC. The chain couples TRBV10-3 to TRBJ2-7; D unclear. Trimming took 7 bases from V and 6 from J, leaving 16 bases between them. The CDR3 sequence is 13 residues long. Per germline, CDR1 ENHRY and CDR2 SYGVKD.

The V gene is TRBV5-1, the J gene TRBJ1-1; the D is unclear. The CDR3 runs to 15 residues. Germline values: CDR1 SGHRS, CDR2 YFSETQ. Trimming cost V 4 bases and J 5 bases, with 18 bases left between them. In DNA, the CDR3 is TGCGCCAGCAGCCTTGGATTGGGGAGCGGTACTGAAGCTTTCTTT. The encoded protein is CASSLGLGSGTEAFF.

This clone was recorded a few times. This chain connects TRBV6-6 to TRBJ2-3, with TRBD2 matching over 10 bases. V lost 6 bases, J lost 5 bases, and 5 bases stayed unmatched. Germline CDR1 reads MNHNY; CDR2 reads SVGAGI (reference sequence). The CDR3 spans 14 residues. CDR3 DNA: TGTGCCAGCAGAAGCGGGAGGGCCATAGATACGCAGTATTTT. It is translated as CASRSGRAIDTQYF.

J is TRBJ1-1 and V is TRBV29-1; D not certain. The V gene's germline CDR1 is SQVTM and CDR2 ANQGSEA. The V end lost 0 bases, the J end lost 8 bases, and 13 bases lay between the germline ends. CDR3 length: 13 amino acids. CDR3 sequence reads: CSVEEGRVQEAFF. CDR3 DNA: TGCAGCGTTGAAGAGGGCAGAGTGCAAGAAGCTTTCTTT.

The chain carries TRBV7-9 and TRBJ2-7; unclear D gene. Germline CDR1 is SEHNR and CDR2 is FQNEAQ (reference sequence). Trimming removed 5 bases at V and 3 bases at J, with 11 bases between. CDR3 length equals 13 residues. The CDR3 sequence: CASSTGVSYEQYF. CDR3 nucleotides: TGTGCCAGCAGCACCGGAGTCAGCTACGAGCAGTACTTC.

The CDR3 nucleotides read TGTGCCAGCGGACCGATCCGGGATTCTCTCGAGCAGTACTTC. Encoded protein: CASGPIRDSLEQYF. The chain joins TRBV6-5 to TRBJ2-7; tentatively, D is TRBD2 (5 bases). V was pared by 8 bases and J by 6 bases, with 20 bases between. The germline V gene encodes CDR1 MNHEY and CDR2 SVGAGI. This CDR3 spans 14 amino acids.

V and J are TRBV2 and TRBJ2-4; D gene uncertain. Germline CDR1 and CDR2: SNHLY and FYNNEI. V lost 3 bases and J 5 bases, leaving 11 bases between the germline ends. CDR3 length: 14 residues. The CDR3: CASSDARSENIQYF. CDR3 sequence (DNA): TGTGCCAGCAGTGATGCACGGTCCGAAAACATTCAGTACTTC.

This chain joins TRBV11-2 and TRBJ2-3; D is ambiguous. V was pared by 2 bases and J by 3 bases, with 9 bases between. The germline CDR1 and CDR2 sequences are SGHAT and FQNNGV. The CDR3 contains 14 residues. CDR3 nucleotides: TGTGCCAGCAGCTTAAGGCTAGTAACAGATACGCAGTATTTT. Translated, it gives CASSLRLVTDTQYF.

The V and J genes are TRBV6-6 and TRBJ2-7, with 9 bases that match TRBD2. Germline CDR1 MNHNY, CDR2 SVGAGI (reference sequence). The CDR3 has 12 residues. Losses at the gene ends were 6 bases for V and 7 bases for J; bases not matched to a gene: 4. CDR3 DNA sequence: TGTGCCAGCAGGCGGGGGGGGGAAGAGCAGTACTTC. This translates into CASRRGGEEQYF.